One and the same sample provided the 2 T cell receptor beta chains below, sequenced in a study of blood T cells in healthy people across ages. Sample-barcoded 5' priming and a J-beta primer mix drove a second PCR of 7 to 11 cycles. TCRdb recomputed calls from the 5' RACE reads with MiXCR, one row per CDR3 protein. There are about 900,000 distinct CDR3 sequences in the sample; less than 80% occur only once, and approximately 30% lies in the top ten. Sequencing was done on a sample of blood. All receptors come from a man aged 25-45 years in good health.

This clonotype showed up just once. This rearrangement joins TRBV12-3 or TRBV12-4 to TRBJ2-3; 14 nucleotides line up with TRBD2. Unmatched junction bases numbered 10, after V lost 4 bases and J lost 4 bases. The CDR3 length is 18 residues. The CDR3 loop is CASSSDRGTSGGADTQYF. The CDR3 bases are TGTGCCAGCAGTTCAGACCGCGGGACTAGCGGGGGAGCAGATACGCAGTATTTT.

This clonotype was counted between two and nine times. The chain carries TRBV6-1 and TRBJ2-7; 10 bases are a match to TRBD2. The length of the CDR3 is 14 residues. Germline V gene lookup returns CDR1 MNHNS and CDR2 SASEGT. With V trimmed by 7 bases and J by 2 bases, 5 bases remained unmatched. The CDR3 spells CASNVAGGTYEQYF. The CDR3 region has the DNA TGTGCCAGCAACGTAGCGGGGGGCACCTACGAGCAGTACTTC.